The rows below give T cell receptor beta chains drawn from one sample of a study of technical replicates of blood from a handful of donors. TCRdb keeps only in-frame clones here, not all; method: immunoSEQ multiplex PCR. The profile shows 60,000 to 75,000 clones, 95% to 97% of them singletons. Material: T cells isolated from PBMCs. The receptors come from a human donor in good health. Both conserved end residues are part of each CDR3. Fields, in order: D gene, J gene, V gene, clone size, CDR3 length, CDR3 protein, CDR3 DNA. A D gene is named only where the DNA matches it firmly. Clone size is stated in some rows and not others, as once, few, many or a class when expanded.

D gene: .
J gene: TRBJ1-4
V gene: TRBV7-2
clone size: .
CDR3 length: 15
CDR3 protein: CASRKTGSGNEKLFF
CDR3 DNA: TGTGCCAGCAGAAAAACAGGGTCCGGTAATGAAAAACTGTTTTTT

D gene: TRBD2
J gene: TRBJ2-5
V gene: TRBV19
clone size: .
CDR3 length: 15
CDR3 protein: CASSLGLGILETQYF
CDR3 DNA: TGTGCCAGTAGTCTGGGACTAGGGATTCTCGAGACCCAGTACTTC

D gene: .
J gene: TRBJ1-2
V gene: TRBV4-2
clone size: .
CDR3 length: 15
CDR3 protein: CASSQAADRTYGYTF
CDR3 DNA: TGTGCCAGCAGCCAGGCGGCGGACAGAACTTATGGCTACACCTTC

D gene: .
J gene: TRBJ2-7
V gene: TRBV28
clone size: .
CDR3 length: 11
CDR3 protein: CASSLFEGQYF
CDR3 DNA: TGTGCCAGCAGTTTATTCGAGGGACAGTACTTC

D gene: .
J gene: TRBJ1-2
V gene: TRBV11-2
clone size: .
CDR3 length: 14
CDR3 protein: CASSLGRRGYGYTF
CDR3 DNA: TGTGCCAGCAGCTTAGGTCGGAGAGGTTATGGCTACACCTTC

D gene: TRBD1
J gene: TRBJ1-1
V gene: TRBV5-4
clone size: .
CDR3 length: 13
CDR3 protein: CASSGQGNTEAFF
CDR3 DNA: TGTGCCAGCAGCGGACAGGGAAACACTGAAGCTTTCTTT

D gene: .
J gene: TRBJ2-7
V gene: TRBV4-2
clone size: .
CDR3 length: 15
CDR3 protein: CASSQVKHTAYEQYF
CDR3 DNA: TGTGCCAGCAGCCAAGTTAAACACACAGCCTACGAGCAGTACTTC

D gene: TRBD1
J gene: TRBJ2-7
V gene: TRBV19
clone size: .
CDR3 length: 14
CDR3 protein: CAREKTGDWYEQYF
CDR3 DNA: TGTGCCAGGGAAAAGACAGGGGATTGGTACGAGCAGTACTTC

D gene: TRBD1
J gene: TRBJ2-1
V gene: TRBV7-7
clone size: .
CDR3 length: 15
CDR3 protein: CASSPGTGGQYEQFF
CDR3 DNA: TGTGCTAGCAGCCCAGGGACAGGGGGACAATATGAGCAGTTCTTC

D gene: TRBD1
J gene: TRBJ1-1
V gene: TRBV13
clone size: .
CDR3 length: 12
CDR3 protein: CASSSGGPEAFF
CDR3 DNA: TGTGCCAGCAGTTCAGGGGGCCCTGAAGCTTTCTTT

D gene: TRBD2
J gene: TRBJ2-7
V gene: TRBV4-1
clone size: .
CDR3 length: 16
CDR3 protein: CASSQKYLAGVDEQYF
CDR3 DNA: TGCGCCAGCAGCCAGAAGTACCTAGCGGGAGTCGACGAGCAGTACTTC

D gene: .
J gene: TRBJ1-1
V gene: TRBV19
clone size: .
CDR3 length: 12
CDR3 protein: CASSRGDTEAFF
CDR3 DNA: TGTGCCAGTAGTAGGGGGGACACTGAAGCTTTCTTT

D gene: .
J gene: TRBJ1-5
V gene: TRBV28
clone size: .
CDR3 length: 13
CDR3 protein: CASSLLSNQPQHF
CDR3 DNA: TGTGCCAGCAGTTTACTAAGCAATCAGCCCCAGCATTTT

D gene: .
J gene: TRBJ2-3
V gene: TRBV19
clone size: .
CDR3 length: 14
CDR3 protein: CASSAAASTDTQYF
CDR3 DNA: TGTGCCAGTAGTGCGGCTGCAAGCACAGATACGCAGTATTTT

D gene: TRBD2
J gene: TRBJ2-7
V gene: TRBV28
clone size: .
CDR3 length: 16
CDR3 protein: CASSSLPGGPFYEQYF
CDR3 DNA: TGTGCCAGCAGTTCGCTTCCGGGAGGGCCTTTCTACGAGCAGTACTTC

D gene: .
J gene: TRBJ1-1
V gene: TRBV6-1
clone size: .
CDR3 length: 13
CDR3 protein: CASSIRALTEAFF
CDR3 DNA: TGTGCCAGCAGTATCAGGGCCCTCACTGAAGCTTTCTTT

D gene: TRBD2
J gene: TRBJ2-5
V gene: TRBV5-1
clone size: .
CDR3 length: 15
CDR3 protein: CASSSGTSGKETQYF
CDR3 DNA: TGCGCCAGCAGCTCAGGGACTAGCGGGAAAGAGACCCAGTACTTC

D gene: TRBD2
J gene: TRBJ2-1
V gene: TRBV28
clone size: .
CDR3 length: 19
CDR3 protein: CENPGGLAGDLLSYNEQFF
CDR3 DNA: TGTGAAAACCCAGGGGGACTAGCGGGAGACCTCCTCTCCTACAATGAGCAGTTCTTC

D gene: .
J gene: TRBJ2-1
V gene: TRBV28
clone size: once
CDR3 length: 13
CDR3 protein: CASSLPDSLWQFF
CDR3 DNA: TGTGCCAGCAGTCTGCCGGACAGCTTATGGCAGTTCTTC

D gene: TRBD2
J gene: TRBJ2-2
V gene: TRBV7-2
clone size: .
CDR3 length: 16
CDR3 protein: CASSLVSGRPGGELFF
CDR3 DNA: TGTGCCAGCAGCTTAGTTAGCGGGAGACCAGGCGGGGAGCTGTTTTTT

D gene: TRBD2
J gene: TRBJ2-3
V gene: TRBV4-1
clone size: few
CDR3 length: 16
CDR3 protein: CASSQDSVLAGDTQYF
CDR3 DNA: TGCGCCAGCAGCCAAGACTCGGTTCTAGCGGGAGATACGCAGTATTTT

D gene: TRBD1
J gene: TRBJ2-2
V gene: TRBV6-1
clone size: .
CDR3 length: 13
CDR3 protein: CASRTGGIGELFF
CDR3 DNA: TGTGCCAGCAGGACAGGGGGAATCGGGGAGCTGTTTTTT

D gene: TRBD1
J gene: TRBJ1-3
V gene: TRBV18
clone size: .
CDR3 length: 16
CDR3 protein: CASSQMGQGNGNTIYF
CDR3 DNA: TGTGCCAGCTCACAGATGGGACAGGGAAACGGAAACACCATATATTTT

D gene: .
J gene: TRBJ1-5
V gene: TRBV6-1
clone size: once
CDR3 length: 16
CDR3 protein: CASSDPLRRENQPQHF
CDR3 DNA: TGTGCCAGCAGTGACCCCCTAAGGAGAGAAAATCAGCCCCAGCATTTT

D gene: TRBD1
J gene: TRBJ1-2
V gene: TRBV30
clone size: .
CDR3 length: 12
CDR3 protein: CAWSKTGQAWTF
CDR3 DNA: TGTGCCTGGAGTAAAACAGGACAGGCTTGGACCTTC

D gene: TRBD2
J gene: TRBJ2-1
V gene: TRBV19
clone size: .
CDR3 length: 16
CDR3 protein: CASSPRTSGSYNEQFF
CDR3 DNA: TGTGCCAGTAGCCCCCGGACTAGCGGGAGTTACAATGAGCAGTTCTTC

D gene: TRBD1
J gene: TRBJ1-1
V gene: TRBV6-5
clone size: .
CDR3 length: 16
CDR3 protein: CASSYSSQGALGEAFF
CDR3 DNA: TGTGCCAGCAGTTACTCTTCTCAGGGGGCATTGGGTGAAGCTTTCTTT

D gene: TRBD1
J gene: TRBJ2-3
V gene: TRBV11-3
clone size: .
CDR3 length: 15
CDR3 protein: CASSLMTGGLHTQYF
CDR3 DNA: TGTGCCAGCAGCTTAATGACAGGGGGGCTACATACGCAGTATTTT

D gene: TRBD1
J gene: TRBJ1-1
V gene: TRBV6-6
clone size: .
CDR3 length: 14
CDR3 protein: CASSYPRQGSEAFF
CDR3 DNA: TGTGCCAGCAGTTATCCGAGACAGGGATCTGAAGCTTTCTTT

D gene: TRBD1
J gene: TRBJ2-7
V gene: TRBV7-3
clone size: once
CDR3 length: 15
CDR3 protein: CASSLMGQGTYEQYF
CDR3 DNA: TGTGCCAGCAGCTTAATGGGACAGGGAACCTACGAGCAGTACTTC

D gene: .
J gene: TRBJ2-7
V gene: TRBV9
clone size: .
CDR3 length: 17
CDR3 protein: CASSVSHLEASLYEQYF
CDR3 DNA: TGTGCCAGCAGCGTTAGTCACCTGGAGGCTAGCCTCTACGAGCAGTACTTC

D gene: TRBD1
J gene: TRBJ2-5
V gene: TRBV27
clone size: .
CDR3 length: 15
CDR3 protein: CASSFTTGWQETQYF
CDR3 DNA: TGTGCCAGCAGTTTTACGACAGGGTGGCAAGAGACCCAGTACTTC

D gene: .
J gene: TRBJ2-7
V gene: TRBV5-4
clone size: .
CDR3 length: 13
CDR3 protein: CASSGTGTYEQYF
CDR3 DNA: TGTGCCAGCAGCGGTACAGGAACCTACGAGCAGTACTTC

D gene: TRBD1
J gene: TRBJ1-2
V gene: TRBV13
clone size: .
CDR3 length: 13
CDR3 protein: CASSYFDRAGYTF
CDR3 DNA: TGTGCCAGCAGCTATTTCGACAGGGCTGGCTACACCTTC

D gene: TRBD1
J gene: TRBJ2-7
V gene: TRBV30
clone size: .
CDR3 length: 12
CDR3 protein: CAYSGGRHEQYF
CDR3 DNA: TGTGCCTACTCAGGGGGCCGCCACGAGCAGTACTTC

D gene: .
J gene: TRBJ1-1
V gene: TRBV30
clone size: .
CDR3 length: 12
CDR3 protein: CAWSTGKTEAFF
CDR3 DNA: TGTGCCTGGAGTACAGGGAAAACTGAAGCTTTCTTT

D gene: TRBD2
J gene: TRBJ2-1
V gene: TRBV6-1
clone size: .
CDR3 length: 19
CDR3 protein: CASSGWGTSGPRRYNEQFF
CDR3 DNA: TGTGCCAGCAGTGGTTGGGGGACTAGCGGGCCCCGGAGGTACAATGAGCAGTTCTTC

D gene: .
J gene: TRBJ1-2
V gene: TRBV5-4
clone size: .
CDR3 length: 16
CDR3 protein: CASTQDGLTYVGGYTF
CDR3 DNA: TGTGCCAGCACTCAGGACGGACTCACCTATGTTGGAGGCTACACCTTC

D gene: TRBD1
J gene: TRBJ2-3
V gene: TRBV5-4
clone size: .
CDR3 length: 16
CDR3 protein: CASSLGTGPPQDTQYF
CDR3 DNA: TGTGCCAGCAGCTTGGGGACAGGTCCTCCACAGGATACGCAGTATTTT

D gene: TRBD2
J gene: TRBJ2-1
V gene: TRBV6-1
clone size: .
CDR3 length: 15
CDR3 protein: CASSTSGRVGNEQFF
CDR3 DNA: TGTGCCAGCAGTACAAGCGGGAGGGTCGGCAATGAGCAGTTCTTC

D gene: .
J gene: TRBJ1-1
V gene: TRBV19
clone size: .
CDR3 length: 11
CDR3 protein: CASSMGPEAFF
CDR3 DNA: TGTGCCAGTAGTATGGGGCCTGAAGCTTTCTTT

D gene: TRBD1
J gene: TRBJ2-7
V gene: TRBV6-5
clone size: once
CDR3 length: 15
CDR3 protein: CASTRQGQGTYEQYF
CDR3 DNA: TGTGCCAGCACCCGACAGGGACAGGGAACCTACGAGCAGTACTTC

D gene: .
J gene: TRBJ1-2
V gene: TRBV19
clone size: .
CDR3 length: 15
CDR3 protein: CASSPQAGSGYGYTF
CDR3 DNA: TGTGCCAGTAGTCCCCAAGCGGGATCCGGCTATGGCTACACCTTC

D gene: TRBD1
J gene: TRBJ1-2
V gene: TRBV12-5
clone size: .
CDR3 length: 15
CDR3 protein: CASGLVSTGLGGYTF
CDR3 DNA: TGTGCTAGTGGTTTAGTATCGACAGGGTTAGGTGGCTACACCTTC

D gene: TRBD1
J gene: TRBJ1-2
V gene: TRBV7-2
clone size: .
CDR3 length: 16
CDR3 protein: CASSLSLTGEVDGYTF
CDR3 DNA: TGTGCCAGCAGCTTATCCTTGACAGGGGAAGTCGATGGCTACACCTTC

D gene: TRBD2
J gene: TRBJ2-7
V gene: TRBV10-3
clone size: .
CDR3 length: 19
CDR3 protein: CAISESASGRFLASYEQYF
CDR3 DNA: TGTGCCATCAGTGAGTCAGCTAGCGGGAGATTTCTCGCGTCCTACGAGCAGTACTTC

D gene: .
J gene: TRBJ2-7
V gene: TRBV29-1
clone size: .
CDR3 length: 12
CDR3 protein: CSAQGSVYEQYF
CDR3 DNA: TGCAGCGCCCAGGGGTCTGTCTACGAGCAGTACTTC

D gene: .
J gene: TRBJ2-6
V gene: TRBV5-1
clone size: .
CDR3 length: 16
CDR3 protein: CASSLNGGMVANVLTF
CDR3 DNA: TGCGCCAGCAGCTTGAATGGGGGCATGGTGGCCAACGTCCTGACTTTC

D gene: TRBD2
J gene: TRBJ2-1
V gene: TRBV5-1
clone size: .
CDR3 length: 16
CDR3 protein: CASNLAGLVRYNEQFF
CDR3 DNA: TGCGCCAGCAACTTAGCGGGACTTGTCCGCTACAATGAGCAGTTCTTC

D gene: TRBD1
J gene: TRBJ2-7
V gene: TRBV27
clone size: once
CDR3 length: 14
CDR3 protein: CASSFLGQDYEQYF
CDR3 DNA: TGTGCCAGCAGTTTCCTGGGACAGGACTACGAGCAGTACTTC

D gene: .
J gene: TRBJ2-5
V gene: TRBV7-7
clone size: .
CDR3 length: 14
CDR3 protein: CASSLVDSQETQYF
CDR3 DNA: TGTGCCAGCAGCCTCGTTGACAGCCAAGAGACCCAGTACTTC

D gene: .
J gene: TRBJ1-2
V gene: TRBV30
clone size: .
CDR3 length: 13
CDR3 protein: CAWSVRGNGGYTF
CDR3 DNA: TGTGCCTGGAGTGTAAGAGGGAATGGTGGCTACACCTTC

D gene: .
J gene: TRBJ1-4
V gene: TRBV10-2
clone size: .
CDR3 length: 16
CDR3 protein: CASSESAPATNEKLFF
CDR3 DNA: TGCGCCAGCAGTGAGTCGGCACCAGCAACTAATGAAAAACTGTTTTTT

D gene: .
J gene: TRBJ1-3
V gene: TRBV6-6
clone size: .
CDR3 length: 16
CDR3 protein: CASSSTGRASGNTIYF
CDR3 DNA: TGTGCCAGCAGTTCCACAGGGCGCGCCTCTGGAAACACCATATATTTT

D gene: TRBD1
J gene: TRBJ2-5
V gene: TRBV27
clone size: .
CDR3 length: 16
CDR3 protein: CASSLDRGSSTETQYF
CDR3 DNA: TGTGCCAGCAGTTTAGACAGGGGTTCTAGCACAGAGACCCAGTACTTC

D gene: TRBD1
J gene: TRBJ2-2
V gene: TRBV28
clone size: .
CDR3 length: 15
CDR3 protein: CASSSGTGDVGELFF
CDR3 DNA: TGTGCCAGCAGCTCCGGGACAGGGGATGTCGGGGAGCTGTTTTTT

D gene: .
J gene: TRBJ2-1
V gene: TRBV6-5
clone size: .
CDR3 length: 11
CDR3 protein: CASSSGHEQFF
CDR3 DNA: TGTGCCAGCAGTTCGGGACACGAGCAGTTCTTC

D gene: TRBD1
J gene: TRBJ1-4
V gene: TRBV20-1
clone size: few
CDR3 length: 11
CDR3 protein: CSARTGRKLFF
CDR3 DNA: TGCAGTGCGAGGACAGGGCGGAAACTGTTTTTT

D gene: .
J gene: TRBJ1-2
V gene: TRBV5-6
clone size: once
CDR3 length: 13
CDR3 protein: CASSETVNYGYTF
CDR3 DNA: TGTGCCAGCAGCGAGACAGTGAACTATGGCTACACCTTC

D gene: TRBD1
J gene: TRBJ2-4
V gene: TRBV7-2
clone size: once
CDR3 length: 16
CDR3 protein: CASSFLMTGDWNIQYF
CDR3 DNA: TGTGCCAGCAGCTTCCTAATGACAGGGGATTGGAACATTCAGTACTTC